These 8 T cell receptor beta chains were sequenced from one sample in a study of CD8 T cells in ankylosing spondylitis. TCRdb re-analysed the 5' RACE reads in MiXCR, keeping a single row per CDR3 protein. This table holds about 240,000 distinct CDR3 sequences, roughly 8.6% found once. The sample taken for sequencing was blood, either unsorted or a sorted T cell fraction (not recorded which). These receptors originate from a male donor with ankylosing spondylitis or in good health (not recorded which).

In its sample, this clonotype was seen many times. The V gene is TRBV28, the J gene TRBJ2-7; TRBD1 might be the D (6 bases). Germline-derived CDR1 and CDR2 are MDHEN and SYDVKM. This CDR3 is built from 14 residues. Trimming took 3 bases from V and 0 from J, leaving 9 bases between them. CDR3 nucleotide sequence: TGTGCCAGCAGTTTCGAGACAGGCTCCTACGAGCAGTACTTC. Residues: CASSFETGSYEQYF.

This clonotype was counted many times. The CDR3 region is CSAPIPGREGAFF. CDR3 DNA sequence: TGCAGTGCCCCAATCCCGGGGCGGGAGGGAGCTTTCTTT. The gene calls are TRBV20-1 and TRBJ1-1, with a possible D match to TRBD1 (5 bases). The CDR3 loop spans 13 amino acids. Per the germline V gene, CDR1 is DFQATT and CDR2 is SNEGSKA (reference sequence). V was clipped by 6 bases and J by 10 bases, with 21 bases between them.

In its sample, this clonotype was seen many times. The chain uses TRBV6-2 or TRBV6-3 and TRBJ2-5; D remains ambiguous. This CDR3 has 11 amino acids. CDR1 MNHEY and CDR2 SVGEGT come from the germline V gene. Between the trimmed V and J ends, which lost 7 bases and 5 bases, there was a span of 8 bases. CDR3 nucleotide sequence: TGTGCCAGCACCGGAGCGGAGACCCAGTACTTC. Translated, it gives CASTGAETQYF.

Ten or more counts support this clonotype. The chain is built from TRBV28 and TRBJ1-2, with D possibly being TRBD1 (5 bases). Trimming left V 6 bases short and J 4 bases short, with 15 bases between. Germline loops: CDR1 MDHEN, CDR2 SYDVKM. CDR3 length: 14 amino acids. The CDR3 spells CASRRRGPSYGYTF. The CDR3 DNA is TGTGCCAGCAGGCGGCGGGGACCGAGCTATGGCTACACCTTC.

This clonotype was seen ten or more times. CDR3 DNA: TGTGCCAGCAGCCCAGGTAGCCCGAATGAGCAGTTCTTC. Its protein is CASSPGSPNEQFF. The chain combines TRBV12-3 or TRBV12-4 with TRBJ2-1, with unresolved D. The CDR3 sequence is 13 residues long. The V end lost 6 bases, the J end lost 7 bases, and 13 bases lay between the germline ends.

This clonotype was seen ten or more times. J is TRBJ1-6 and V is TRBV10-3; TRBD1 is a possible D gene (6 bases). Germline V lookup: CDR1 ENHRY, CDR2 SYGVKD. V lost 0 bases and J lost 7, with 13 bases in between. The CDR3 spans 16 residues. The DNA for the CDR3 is TGTGCCATCAGTGAGTCGGGACACCCAAGGAATTCACCCCTCCACTTT. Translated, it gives CAISESGHPRNSPLHF.

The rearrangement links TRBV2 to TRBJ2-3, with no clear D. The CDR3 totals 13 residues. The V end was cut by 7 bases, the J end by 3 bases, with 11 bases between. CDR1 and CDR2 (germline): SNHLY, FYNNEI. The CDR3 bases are TGTGCCAGCAACATTGGGCCTACAGATACGCAGTATTTT. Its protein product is CASNIGPTDTQYF.

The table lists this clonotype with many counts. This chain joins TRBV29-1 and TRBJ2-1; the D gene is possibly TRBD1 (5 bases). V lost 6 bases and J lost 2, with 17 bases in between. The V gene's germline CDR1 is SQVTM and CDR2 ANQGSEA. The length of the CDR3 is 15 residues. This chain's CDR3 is CSVMQVGRPYNEQFF. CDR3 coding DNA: TGCAGCGTCATGCAGGTGGGGCGCCCCTACAATGAGCAGTTCTTC.